The source of this T cell receptor beta chain is a study of a mutant IDH1 vaccine in newly diagnosed glioma. Time point in this sample: week 11, during vaccination. Alongside topical imiquimod, each dose of vaccine comprised 300 ug of mutant IDH1 20-mer peptide. This clone showed up just a few times. Its antigen remains unidentified. The V and J ends lost 1 base and 0 bases respectively, with 10 bases between them. The germline V gene has CDR1 LGHNA and CDR2 YSLEER. The CDR3 is made up of 17 amino acids. Clones were read by immunoSEQ multiplex PCR, and TCRdb kept only the in-frame ones, dropping some. The profile shows around 120,000 clones, around three quarters of them singletons.

The sequencing here drew on PBMCs, taken from a glioma patient whose treatment included an IDH1 peptide vaccine. The receptor was isolated from a man aged 35-49 years with glioma. The chain joins TRBV4-3 to TRBJ2-6; the D is unclear. In DNA, the CDR3 is TGCGCCAGCAGCCAAGCGGTCTTTAGCTCTGGGGCCAACGTCCTGACTTTC. This codes for CASSQAVFSSGANVLTF.